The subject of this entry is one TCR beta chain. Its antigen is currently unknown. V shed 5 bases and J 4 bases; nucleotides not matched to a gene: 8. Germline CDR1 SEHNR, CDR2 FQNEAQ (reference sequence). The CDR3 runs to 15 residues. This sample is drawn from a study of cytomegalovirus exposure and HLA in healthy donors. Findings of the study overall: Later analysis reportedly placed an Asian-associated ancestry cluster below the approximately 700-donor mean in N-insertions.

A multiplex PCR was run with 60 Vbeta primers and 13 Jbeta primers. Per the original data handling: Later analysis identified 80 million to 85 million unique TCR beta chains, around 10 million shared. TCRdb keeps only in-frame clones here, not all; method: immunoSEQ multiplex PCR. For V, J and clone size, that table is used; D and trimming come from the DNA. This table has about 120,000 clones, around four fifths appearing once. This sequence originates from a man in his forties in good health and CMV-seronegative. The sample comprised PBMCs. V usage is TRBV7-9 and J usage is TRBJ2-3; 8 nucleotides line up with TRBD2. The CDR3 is CASSPGGAGADTQYF. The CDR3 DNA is TGTGCCAGCAGCCCGGGGGGGGCTGGGGCAGATACGCAGTATTTT.